This TCR beta chain was captured in a study of shared clonotypes between healthy human individuals. General study points: Clonotype sharing among donors, it was expected, would be affected by sequencing depth. What limited the represented genetic and exposure-history diversity was the small number of donors.

V dropped 4 bases and J dropped 2 bases, with 8 bases sitting between them. The germline gives CDR1 SGDLS, CDR2 YYNGEE. The CDR3 runs 13 residues. Caucasian adults residing in Nashville, Tennessee made up all the donors. Note on this clone: As yet, its antigen is unknown.

Every immunoSEQ plate was one replicate of a subset's evenly spread DNA. Libraries were prepared by immunoSEQ multiplex PCR; TCRdb keeps only in-frame clonotypes and omits some of them. The sample consists of some 79,000 clones, 60% to 70% of them appearing once. Input material: memory CD8+ T cells sorted from blood. Subset denoted: CD45RO+ cells pooled with CCR7-negative TemRA cells. The V gene is TRBV9, the J gene TRBJ2-3; no definite D call. The clonotype originates from a young man in good health. CDR3 loop: CASSPYSTDTQYF. The DNA of the CDR3 is TGTGCCAGCAGCCCATACTCCACAGATACGCAGTATTTT. Combining the CDR3 with reference TRBV9 and TRBJ2-3 gives the whole variable domain DSGVTQTPKHLITATGQRVTLRCSPRSGDLSVYWYQQSLDQGLQFLIQYYNGEERAKGNILERFSAQQFPDLHSELNLSSLELGDSALYFCASSPYSTDTQYFGPGTRLTVL.